Below are 30 T cell receptor beta chains sequenced from a single sample in a study of cytomegalovirus exposure and HLA in healthy donors (dated by TCRdb to the late 2010s). Receptor libraries were prepared by the immunoSEQ multiplex PCR assay. A mixture of 60 forward primers for TCR Vbeta segments and 13 reverse primers for TCR Jbeta segments was used in the multiplex PCR. This is the immuneACCESS table as TCRdb keeps it, with only in-frame sequences that have V and J called. A part of the clones is gone; compared with another copy, unresolved V genes explain less than half, and the rest is unexplained. In all, the sample holds around 170,000 clones, and over 70% of those were seen once. The biggest ten clones account for roughly 3% of the sample. The specimen was PBMCs. The receptors stem from a woman between 50 and 59 years old in good health and CMV-seropositive.

The CDR3 nucleotides are TGTGCCAGCTCACCATCGGGGGGAGATCAGGCAGATACGCAGTATTTT. It codes for CASSPSGGDQADTQYF. The genes are TRBV18 and TRBJ2-3; 7 bases map to TRBD2. V lost 2 bases and J lost 4; bases outside the gene matches: 9. CDR3 size: 16 residues. CDR1 is KGHSH and CDR2 is LQKENI in the germline V gene.

This rearrangement joins TRBV28 to TRBJ1-1; D possibly corresponds to TRBD1 (5 bases). Trimming shortened V by 0 bases and J by 3 bases, and 11 bases separated the two germline ends. The CDR3 has 15 residues. Germline CDR1 reads MDHEN; CDR2 reads SYDVKM. CDR3 in DNA: TGTGCCAGCAGTTTATGGCCCCGGGGGGACACTGAAGCTTTCTTT. This translates into CASSLWPRGDTEAFF. The variable domain in full, with the rest retrieved from reference TRBV28 and TRBJ1-1, is DVKVTQSSRYLVKRTGEKVFLECVQDMDHENMFWYRQDPGLGLRLIYFSYDVKMKEKGDIPEGYSVSREKKERFSLILESASTNQTSMYLCASSLWPRGDTEAFFGQGTRLTVV.

The table lists this clone with a count of one. The chain recombines TRBV28 with TRBJ2-1; D uncertain. V was clipped by 8 bases and J by 0 bases, with 11 bases between them. The germline gives CDR1 MDHEN, CDR2 SYDVKM. The CDR3 has 14 amino acids. The DNA for the CDR3 is TGTGCCAGCTTATTACGGAGCTCCTACAATGAGCAGTTCTTC. As protein: CASLLRSSYNEQFF.

The rearrangement joins TRBV6-1 to TRBJ1-1; D is perhaps TRBD1 (6 bases). The CDR3 loop spans 14 amino acids. V shed 3 bases and J shed 4 bases, with 12 bases lying between them. Germline assignment: CDR1 MNHNS and CDR2 SASEGT. CDR3 sequence reads: CASSETTGFTEAFF. In DNA, the CDR3 is TGTGCCAGCAGTGAGACCACAGGGTTCACTGAAGCTTTCTTT.

This clone was counted only a few times. The chain carries TRBV19 and TRBJ2-1; perhaps TRBD2 as D (7 bases). V lost 2 bases and J 7 bases, leaving 18 bases between the germline ends. Germline lookup yields CDR1 LNHDA and CDR2 SQIVND (reference sequence). The CDR3 length is 16 residues. Here the CDR3 reads CASSIQVAGAGNEQFF. CDR3 DNA sequence: TGTGCCAGTAGTATACAGGTCGCGGGGGCAGGTAATGAGCAGTTCTTC.

As to this clone: A read error is the likely source, as a far larger clone sits one nucleotide away. Other DNA sequences of this sample code for an identical CDR3. The V and J genes are TRBV7-2 and TRBJ1-1; weak D call: TRBD1 (6 bases). This CDR3 is built from 14 residues. Germline loops: CDR1 SGHTA, CDR2 FQGNSA. With 0 bases removed from V and 4 bases from J, the gap between germline ends came to 9 bases. Written as DNA, the CDR3 is TGTGCCAGCAGCTTAGCCCAGGGGAGCACTGAAGCTTTCTTT. This gives the protein CASSLAQGSTEAFF.

Worth noting for this clone: An end of the junction differs from the germline gene, which may be a read error. This rearrangement joins TRBV7-7 to TRBJ2-5, with 7 bases fitting TRBD2. The CDR3 length is 14 residues. CDR1 is SSHAT, CDR2 FNYEAQ, per germline (reference sequence). This CDR3 reads CASSPGGRSETQYF. CDR3 DNA sequence: TGTGCTAGCAGCCCGGGGGGACGATCGGAGACCCAGTACTTC. The full variable domain, its missing parts supplied by reference TRBV7-7 and TRBJ2-5, is GAGVSQSPRYKVTKRGQDVTLRCDPISSHATLYWYQQALGQGPEFLTYFNYEAQPDKSGLPSDRFSAERPEGSISTLTIQRTEQRDSAMYRCASSPGGRSETQYFGPGTRLLVL.

The V gene is TRBV27, the J gene TRBJ1-2, with D hard to call. Germline CDR1 is MNHEY and CDR2 is SMNVEV (reference sequence). The CDR3 is made up of 17 amino acids. Trimming pared 3 bases from V and 3 bases from J, leaving 20 bases between. The CDR3 protein is CASSLSLGGYEDYGYTF. The CDR3 DNA reads as TGTGCCAGCAGTTTGTCCCTGGGAGGTTACGAGGACTATGGCTACACCTTC.

The DNA of the CDR3 is TGCAGCGTCGCACTTATGGGAGGGAGCACTGAAGCTTTCTTT. It yields the protein CSVALMGGSTEAFF. This rearrangement joins TRBV29-1 to TRBJ1-1; no clear D. With 6 bases removed from V and 4 bases from J, the gap between germline ends came to 18 bases. The CDR3 length is 14 residues. The V gene's germline CDR1 is SQVTM and CDR2 ANQGSEA.

The rearrangement joins TRBV7-9 to TRBJ2-1; TRBD2 is a possible D gene (6 bases). V was cut by 0 bases and J by 7 bases, with 10 bases left in between. This CDR3 spans 14 amino acids. Germline-derived CDR1 and CDR2 are SEHNR and FQNEAQ (reference sequence). CDR3 sequence reads: CASSLAEGRNEQFF. In nucleotides, the CDR3 is TGTGCCAGCAGCTTAGCGGAAGGGAGGAATGAGCAGTTCTTC.

There are a few counts of this clone. V is TRBV15 and J is TRBJ2-1; possible D gene TRBD2, 6 bases. The CDR3 contains 13 residues. Trimming shortened V by 1 base and J by 15 bases, and 16 bases separated the two germline ends. Germline loops: CDR1 LNHNV, CDR2 YYDKDF (reference sequence). The CDR3 reads CATSRGTREVAFF. CDR3 coding DNA: TGTGCCACCAGCAGAGGTACAAGGGAGGTGGCGTTCTTC. Full variable domain (missing parts from reference TRBV15 and TRBJ2-1): DAMVIQNPRYQVTQFGKPVTLSCSQTLNHNVMYWYQQKSSQAPKLLFHYYDKDFNNEADTPDNFQSRRPNTSFCFLDIRSPGLGDTAMYLCATSRGTREVAFFGPGTRLTVL.

This clone was recorded once. The chain is built from TRBV15 and TRBJ1-3; weak D call: TRBD1 (5 bases). Per the germline V gene, CDR1 is LNHNV and CDR2 is YYDKDF (reference sequence). V was clipped by 8 bases and J by 4 bases, with 9 bases between them. The CDR3 contains 12 residues. CDR3 residues: CATAGYGNTIYF. The CDR3 bases are TGTGCCACCGCAGGGTACGGAAACACCATATATTTT.

The chain joins TRBV27 to TRBJ1-5; 8 bases fit TRBD1. After removal of 4 bases from V and 3 bases from J, the junction contained 8 bases not matched to a gene. The germline CDR1 and CDR2 sequences are MNHEY and SMNVEV (reference sequence). The CDR3 loop spans 16 amino acids. DNA of the CDR3: TGTGCCAGCAGTTCACCGGACAGGGTCATCAATCAGCCCCAGCATTTT. Protein product: CASSSPDRVINQPQHF.

The chain joins TRBV7-2 to TRBJ2-3, with unresolved D. This CDR3 has 16 amino acids. In germline, CDR1 is SGHTA, CDR2 FQGNSA. V was pared by 2 bases and J by 2 bases, with 14 bases between. DNA of the CDR3: TGTGCCAGCAGCTTAATGCTAATCCCCTCCACAGATACGCAGTATTTT. Amino acid sequence: CASSLMLIPSTDTQYF.

This clone appeared a single time. The chain uses TRBV7-6 and TRBJ1-3; D might be TRBD1 (5 bases). Germline-derived CDR1 and CDR2 are SGHVS and FNYEAQ. The V end was cut by 6 bases, the J end by 3 bases, with 12 bases between. The CDR3 sequence is 14 residues long. This CDR3 is CASSSGSGGNTIYF. In DNA, the CDR3 is TGTGCCAGCAGTTCAGGGTCGGGTGGAAACACCATATATTTT.

This chain uses TRBV2 with TRBJ1-2; D unclear. CDR1 and CDR2 (germline): SNHLY, FYNNEI. The CDR3 extends over 12 amino acids. Trimming removed 4 bases from V and 8 bases from J, with 11 bases in between. CDR3 nucleotide sequence: TGTGCCAGCAGTGTACTACGTATCGGCTACACCTTC. Translating it yields CASSVLRIGYTF.

The chain couples TRBV4-3 to TRBJ1-2; 7 nucleotides agree with TRBD1. The junction had 4 bases not matched to a gene; V was cut back by 2 bases and J by 4 bases. CDR1 is LGHNA, CDR2 YSLEER, per germline. The CDR3 runs to 14 residues. In nucleotides, the CDR3 is TGCGCCAGCAGCCAATACCGGGACAGCTATGGCTACACCTTC. Translating gives CASSQYRDSYGYTF.

This clone was found once. The rearrangement uses TRBV9 and TRBJ1-2, with 8 bases matching TRBD1. The CDR3 extends over 17 amino acids. CDR1 and CDR2 (germline): SGDLS, YYNGEE. J was trimmed by 4 bases and V by 3 bases; bases with no gene match: 14. The CDR3 reads CASSAQGGRGLGYGYTF. As DNA, the CDR3 is TGTGCCAGCAGCGCCCAAGGGGGCAGGGGGCTAGGCTATGGCTACACCTTC.

This chain uses TRBV6-5 with TRBJ2-1, with D unresolved. V was cut by 7 bases and J by 1 base, with 11 bases left in between. Germline CDR1 is MNHEY and CDR2 is SVGAGI. This CDR3 spans 14 amino acids. The CDR3 sequence is CASKRSLSYNEQFF. The CDR3 DNA sequence: TGTGCCAGCAAGAGGTCACTTTCCTACAATGAGCAGTTCTTC.

The CDR3 region is CASSFREVDNEQFF. CDR3 nucleotide sequence: TGTGCCAGCAGTTTTAGGGAGGTGGACAATGAGCAGTTCTTC. V is TRBV25-1 and J is TRBJ2-1, with a tentative D call TRBD2 (6 bases). Germline lookup yields CDR1 MGHDK and CDR2 SYGVNS. The V gene lost 5 bases and the J gene lost 5 bases, with 13 bases spanning the gap. The CDR3 totals 14 residues.

The genes are TRBV2 and TRBJ1-1; D call uncertain. Germline V gene sequence: CDR1 SNHLY, CDR2 FYNNEI. V lost 5 bases and J lost 3, with 13 bases in between. The CDR3 extends over 14 amino acids. CDR3 in amino acids: CASSREEGYTEAFF. The CDR3 nucleotides read TGTGCCAGCAGTCGGGAGGAGGGCTACACTGAAGCTTTCTTT.

The chain combines TRBV5-1 with TRBJ2-7, with D perhaps matching TRBD1 (5 bases). V lost 4 bases to trimming and J lost 1 base, with 9 bases between them. CDR3 length: 13 residues. Per germline, CDR1 SGHRS and CDR2 YFSETQ. The CDR3 DNA follows: TGCGCCAGCAGCCAGGACAAATCCTACGAGCAGTACTTC. It codes for CASSQDKSYEQYF. Full variable domain (outside the CDR3, taken from reference TRBV5-1 and TRBJ2-7): KAGVTQTPRYLIKTRGQQVTLSCSPISGHRSVSWYQQTPGQGLQFLFEYFSETQRNKGNFPGRFSGRQFSNSRSEMNVSTLELGDSALYLCASSQDKSYEQYFGPGTRLTVT.

CDR3: CASSELGETQYF. In nucleotides, the CDR3 is TGTGCCAGCAGTGAACTCGGGGAGACCCAGTACTTC. The chain links TRBV2 to TRBJ2-5; no definite D call. The CDR3 totals 12 residues. Per the germline V gene, CDR1 is SNHLY and CDR2 is FYNNEI. Trimming pared 2 bases from V and 5 bases from J, leaving 6 bases between.

The rearrangement joins TRBV7-2 to TRBJ2-5, with 7 bases lining up with TRBD1. The CDR3 is 15 amino acids. Germline V gives CDR1 SGHTA, CDR2 FQGNSA. Germline trimming cut 0 bases from V and 1 base from J; bases unmatched to any gene: 2. CDR3 region: CASSLAGTAQETQYF. CDR3 bases: TGTGCCAGCAGCTTAGCGGGGACAGCCCAAGAGACCCAGTACTTC. Combining the CDR3 with reference TRBV7-2 and TRBJ2-5 gives the whole variable domain GAGVSQSPSNKVTEKGKDVELRCDPISGHTALYWYRQSLGQGLEFLIYFQGNSAPDKSGLPSDRFSAERTGGSVSTLTIQRTQQEDSAVYLCASSLAGTAQETQYFGPGTRLLVL.

The table lists this clone with a few counts. The chain uses TRBV9 and TRBJ2-7; unclear D gene. V gave up 0 bases and J gave up 2 bases, with 9 bases separating them. Per the germline V gene, CDR1 is SGDLS and CDR2 is YYNGEE. This CDR3 spans 14 amino acids. CDR3 sequence (DNA): TGTGCCAGCAGCGTAGGAGAAGCCACCTACGAGCAGTACTTC. Translated: CASSVGEATYEQYF.

This chain connects TRBV29-1 to TRBJ2-2, with D unclear. The CDR3 is 11 residues long. In germline, CDR1 is SQVTM, CDR2 ANQGSEA. V lost 5 bases and J 4 bases, leaving 5 bases between the germline ends. The CDR3, as DNA: TGCAGCGTTCGGTCCACCGGGGAGCTGTTTTTT. It is translated as CSVRSTGELFF.

The chain employs TRBV7-2 and TRBJ1-1; 9 bases align to TRBD1. The germline gives CDR1 SGHTA, CDR2 FQGNSA. CDR3 length: 13 amino acids. The ends lost 4 bases at V and 7 bases at J; junction bases unmatched: 4. The CDR3 is CASSWDREGEAFF. CDR3 bases: TGTGCCAGCAGCTGGGACAGGGAGGGTGAAGCTTTCTTT.

Details on this clone: This specimen includes other DNA sequences encoding the same CDR3. The rearrangement joins TRBV4-3 to TRBJ2-7; the D gene is possibly TRBD1 (5 bases). The CDR3 has 13 amino acids. Trimming cost V 0 bases and J 7 bases, with 10 bases left between them. Germline-derived CDR1 and CDR2 are LGHNA and YSLEER. In nucleotides, the CDR3 is TGCGCCAGCAGCCAAGATCCAGGGCGGGAGCAGTACTTC. This sequence encodes CASSQDPGREQYF.

The V and J genes are TRBV19 and TRBJ1-2, with 8 positions matching TRBD1. Per germline, CDR1 LNHDA and CDR2 SQIVND (reference sequence). V shed 7 bases, J shed 4 bases, and the junction held 11 bases outside the gene matches. CDR3 length: 15 amino acids. The CDR3: CASKDRASYRYGYTF. CDR3 coding DNA: TGTGCCAGTAAGGACAGGGCGTCTTATCGCTATGGCTACACCTTC. The variable domain in full, completed from reference TRBV19 and TRBJ1-2, reads DGGITQSPKYLFRKEGQNVTLSCEQNLNHDAMYWYRQDPGQGLRLIYYSQIVNDFQKGDIAEGYSVSREKKESFPLTVTSAQKNPTAFYLCASKDRASYRYGYTFGSGTRLTVV.

The chain uses TRBV29-1 and TRBJ2-5; a possible D gene is TRBD2 (5 bases). CDR3 size: 11 residues. Germline CDR1 is SQVTM and CDR2 is ANQGSEA. Deletions cut 6 bases from V and 0 bases from J, with 5 bases between. The CDR3 loop reads CSVGDQETQYF. CDR3 nucleotide sequence: TGCAGCGTGGGAGACCAAGAGACCCAGTACTTC.